These 24 T cell receptor beta chains came from one sample sequenced in a study of Ad26.COV2.S vaccination and SARS-CoV-2 variants. Profiling relied on immunoSEQ multiplex PCR, and the TCRdb table lists in-frame clones only, not all of them. The table has 400,000 to 500,000 clones, 88% seen once; the top ten hold 3.6%. Treatment: about 20 received Ad26.COV2.S at low or high dose, single or two shots; 5 received placebo; per-sample allocation not given. All samples were drawn on day 63, counting from the first vaccine or placebo injection. The sample in question was peripheral blood, obtained in a trial of Ad26.COV2.S vaccine versus placebo. Receptor source: a person aged 18 to 59 who received the Ad26.COV2.S COVID-19 vaccine or a placebo.

CDR3 DNA: TGTGCCACCAGCAGGCTCGGGACAGGGAACCTAGGGCCCCTCCACTTT. Translated, it gives CATSRLGTGNLGPLHF. This chain links TRBV15 with TRBJ1-6, with 9 nucleotides matching TRBD1. This CDR3 has 16 residues. V was pared by 3 bases and J by 13 bases, with 13 bases of the junction left unmatched. The germline CDR1 and CDR2 sequences are LNHNV and YYDKDF (reference sequence).

This clone was counted between two and nine times. The chain uses TRBV30 and TRBJ2-2; tentatively, D is TRBD2 (5 bases). V shed 2 bases and J shed 5 bases, with 12 bases lying between them. The CDR3 is 14 amino acids. Germline CDR1 GTSNPN, CDR2 SVGIG (reference sequence). The CDR3 DNA sequence: TGTGCCTGGAGTCGGGATTTAGGAACCGGGGAGCTGTTTTTT. Translation: CAWSRDLGTGELFF. The variable domain in full, completed from reference TRBV30 and TRBJ2-2, reads SQTIHQWPATLVQPVGSPLSLECTVEGTSNPNLYWYRQAAGRGLQLLFYSVGIGQISSEVPQNLSASRPQDRQFILSSKKLLLSDSGFYLCAWSRDLGTGELFFGEGSRLTVL.

The CDR3: CASSLERGTGKRGTEAFF. CDR3 DNA sequence: TGTGCCAGCAGCTTGGAGCGAGGGACAGGGAAAAGGGGGACTGAAGCTTTCTTT. The chain uses TRBV5-6 and TRBJ1-1, with 9 bases fitting TRBD1. CDR3 length: 18 amino acids. J lost 5 bases, V lost 0 bases, and 14 bases had no gene match. The germline V gene has CDR1 SGHDT and CDR2 YYEEEE.

This sequence joins TRBV6-5 and TRBJ2-3; D is uncertain. Trimming took off 6 bases at V and 4 bases at J, with 17 bases between the two ends. Per the germline V gene, CDR1 is MNHEY and CDR2 is SVGAGI. This CDR3 is 15 amino acids long. CDR3 in amino acids: CASRGTYEDADTQYF. The CDR3 DNA reads TGTGCCAGCAGGGGAACCTATGAAGATGCAGATACGCAGTATTTT.

V and J are TRBV7-9 and TRBJ1-2, with TRBD1 as a possible D gene (5 bases). The CDR3 has 13 residues. Germline V gene lookup returns CDR1 SEHNR and CDR2 FQNEAQ (reference sequence). Trimming removed 5 bases from V and 3 bases from J, with 10 bases in between. The CDR3 bases are TGTGCCAGCAGCCTTCCAGGGCACTATGGCTACACCTTC. Encoded protein: CASSLPGHYGYTF. Variable domain in full (rest from reference TRBV7-9 and TRBJ1-2): DTGVSQNPRHKITKRGQNVTFRCDPISEHNRLYWYRQTLGQGPEFLTYFQNEAQLEKSRLLSDRFSAERPKGSFSTLEIQRTEQGDSAMYLCASSLPGHYGYTFGSGTRLTVV.

The chain recombines TRBV28 with TRBJ2-5, with D perhaps TRBD2 (6 bases). Per the germline V gene, CDR1 is MDHEN and CDR2 is SYDVKM. V dropped 1 base and J dropped 5 bases, with 14 bases sitting between them. This CDR3 is 15 amino acids long. This CDR3 reads CASSLFGGNRETQYF. In nucleotides, the CDR3 is TGTGCCAGCAGTTTATTTGGGGGGAACCGGGAGACCCAGTACTTC.

V gene TRBV2 combines with J gene TRBJ2-1, with unresolved D. The CDR3 loop spans 13 amino acids. Germline CDR1 SNHLY, CDR2 FYNNEI. V dropped 7 bases and J dropped 7 bases, with 14 bases sitting between them. Here the CDR3 reads CASTKARVNEQFF. For the CDR3, the DNA is TGTGCCAGCACCAAGGCACGGGTTAATGAGCAGTTCTTC.

The V and J genes are TRBV28 and TRBJ1-2; 8 nucleotides agree with TRBD1. Looked up from germline, CDR1 is MDHEN and CDR2 is SYDVKM. This CDR3 region has 12 residues. J gave up 7 bases and V 6 bases, and 4 bases lay outside the gene matches. This CDR3 is CASSPTGAGYTF. The CDR3 coding sequence is TGTGCCAGCAGCCCGACAGGGGCTGGCTACACCTTC.

The chain recombines TRBV6-5 with TRBJ1-4; no definite D call. Germline V gene sequence: CDR1 MNHEY, CDR2 SVGAGI. V was shortened by 0 bases and J by 9 bases, with 11 bases between the two germline ends. The CDR3 is made up of 14 amino acids. Here the CDR3 DNA reads TGTGCCAGCAGTTACTCGGGGAGTTCCCAAAAACTGTTTTTT. This encodes CASSYSGSSQKLFF.

V and J are TRBV27 and TRBJ2-7; the match to TRBD1 covers 8 bases. V was clipped by 5 bases and J by 2 bases; unmatched bases: 5. This CDR3 has 14 residues. In germline, CDR1 is MNHEY, CDR2 SMNVEV (reference sequence). CDR3 residues: CASSGGTGTYEQYF. DNA for the CDR3: TGTGCCAGCAGTGGCGGGACAGGTACCTACGAGCAGTACTTC.

The V and J genes are TRBV6-5 and TRBJ2-1, with a possible D match to TRBD2 (6 bases). V was cut by 5 bases and J by 6 bases, with 17 bases left in between. Germline values: CDR1 MNHEY, CDR2 SVGAGI. The CDR3 consists of 15 residues. The CDR3 sequence: CASSPSGVKGNEQFF. The CDR3 nucleotides are TGTGCCAGCAGTCCCTCGGGAGTTAAGGGCAATGAGCAGTTCTTC.

The genes are TRBV10-3 and TRBJ2-7; D gene unclear. Germline V gene lookup returns CDR1 ENHRY and CDR2 SYGVKD. V was pared by 4 bases and J by 1 base, with 2 bases between. The CDR3 is 11 amino acids. The CDR3 sequence: CAISASYEQYF. DNA for the CDR3: TGTGCCATCAGTGCATCCTACGAGCAGTACTTC.

J is TRBJ1-5 and V is TRBV28; D uncertain. The V end lost 7 bases, the J end lost 0 bases, and 16 bases lay between the germline ends. CDR3 size: 16 residues. Germline V lookup: CDR1 MDHEN, CDR2 SYDVKM. CDR3 coding DNA: TGTGCCAGCACCTACCGCGATTGGGGTAGCAATCAGCCCCAGCATTTT. Translated, it gives CASTYRDWGSNQPQHF.

The rearrangement uses TRBV19 and TRBJ1-2, with D uncertain. CDR1 is LNHDA and CDR2 is SQIVND in the germline V gene (reference sequence). The CDR3 loop spans 14 amino acids. Deletions cut 0 bases from V and 4 bases from J, with 9 bases between. CDR3 sequence reads: CASSIDPDGYGYTF. Here the CDR3 DNA reads TGTGCCAGTAGTATAGATCCGGATGGCTATGGCTACACCTTC.

The genes are TRBV2 and TRBJ1-2, with 8 bases fitting TRBD1. Germline lookup yields CDR1 SNHLY and CDR2 FYNNEI. The CDR3 covers 13 residues. V was pared by 8 bases and J by 3 bases, with 5 bases of the junction left unmatched. The DNA for the CDR3 is TGTGCCAGCCTTGGACAGGGCGACTATGGCTACACCTTC. Protein sequence: CASLGQGDYGYTF. Using reference TRBV2 and TRBJ1-2 for the parts outside the CDR3, the full variable domain is EPEVTQTPSHQVTQMGQEVILRCVPISNHLYFYWYRQILGQKVEFLVSFYNNEISEKSEIFDDQFSVERPDGSNFTLKIRSTKLEDSAMYFCASLGQGDYGYTFGSGTRLTVV.

This sequence joins TRBV10-1 and TRBJ2-1; TRBD1 matches at 11 bases. V gave up 2 bases and J gave up 6 bases; unmatched junction bases: 9. From germline, CDR1 is WNHNN and CDR2 SYGVQD (reference sequence). This CDR3 spans 17 amino acids. CDR3 loop: CASSEPLDGTGGNEQFF. CDR3 sequence (DNA): TGCGCCAGCAGTGAGCCGCTTGACGGGACAGGGGGCAATGAGCAGTTCTTC.

The V gene is TRBV19, the J gene TRBJ2-1; D may be TRBD1 or TRBD2 (5 bases each). Germline CDR1 and CDR2: LNHDA and SQIVND (reference sequence). CDR3 length: 17 amino acids. Trimming took off 6 bases at V and 0 bases at J, with 18 bases between the two ends. The CDR3 region is CASRPYRFGGSYNEQFF. DNA of the CDR3: TGTGCCAGTAGACCCTATCGCTTTGGGGGCTCCTACAATGAGCAGTTCTTC.

This chain connects TRBV7-8 to TRBJ2-1; D is undetermined. V was shortened by 5 bases and J by 1 base, with 15 bases between the two germline ends. CDR3 length: 16 amino acids. Germline-derived CDR1 and CDR2 are SGHVS and FQNEAQ. The DNA for the CDR3 is TGTGCCAGCAGCCCGACGGGTAGGAAGTCCTACAATGAGCAGTTCTTC. Protein: CASSPTGRKSYNEQFF.

This sequence joins TRBV7-2 and TRBJ2-6; D not resolved. This CDR3 is built from 16 residues. Per the germline V gene, CDR1 is SGHTA and CDR2 is FQGNSA. Trimming stripped 4 bases from V and 0 bases from J, with 10 bases between. CDR3 amino acids: CASSSTANSGANVLTF. The CDR3 DNA reads as TGTGCCAGCAGCTCCACAGCTAACTCTGGGGCCAACGTCCTGACTTTC.

The chain employs TRBV28 and TRBJ1-2; D unclear. The CDR3 loop spans 14 amino acids. From germline, CDR1 is MDHEN and CDR2 SYDVKM. V shed 3 bases and J shed 5 bases, with 13 bases lying between them. CDR3 bases: TGTGCCAGCAGTTTCGGCGGGCAGACTTATGGCTACACCTTC. The encoded protein is CASSFGGQTYGYTF.

CDR3 DNA sequence: TGTGCCAGCAGCCAAGGTCCGAAAGGTGGCTACACCTTC. Protein sequence: CASSQGPKGGYTF. The chain couples TRBV3-1 (or the pseudogene TRBV3-2) to TRBJ1-2; D gene uncertain. V dropped 1 base and J dropped 7 bases, with 10 bases sitting between them. Germline V gene lookup returns CDR1 LGHDT and CDR2 YNNKEL (reference sequence). This CDR3 is built from 13 residues.

The chain links TRBV27 to TRBJ2-5, with 7 nucleotides matching TRBD2. The germline V gene encodes CDR1 MNHEY and CDR2 SMNVEV (reference sequence). The V gene end was trimmed by 6 bases and the J gene end by 5 bases; junction bases not matched to a gene: 6. The CDR3 is made up of 13 amino acids. The CDR3 region has the DNA TGTGCCAGCAGAAGGGGAGGGTTGGAGACCCAGTACTTC. Translated, it gives CASRRGGLETQYF.

The chain couples TRBV6-5 to TRBJ2-1, with a possible D match to TRBD1 (5 bases). Germline CDR1 reads MNHEY; CDR2 reads SVGAGI. The CDR3 runs 16 residues. V was pared by 2 bases and J by 0 bases, with 11 bases between. DNA of the CDR3: TGTGCCAGCAGTTACCTCAGGGTGTACTCCTACAATGAGCAGTTCTTC. Its translation is CASSYLRVYSYNEQFF.

This rearrangement joins TRBV7-8 to TRBJ1-5; D is unresolved. Germline lookup yields CDR1 SGHVS and CDR2 FQNEAQ. Trimming left V 1 base short and J 4 bases short, with 11 bases between. The CDR3 covers 15 residues. The CDR3 DNA reads as TGTGCCAGCAGCTTAGACGGTCCTCAAAATCAGCCCCAGCATTTT. Its translation: CASSLDGPQNQPQHF. The whole variable domain, filled in from reference TRBV7-8 and TRBJ1-5, reads GAGVSQSPRYKVAKRGQDVALRCDPISGHVSLFWYQQALGQGPEFLTYFQNEAQLDKSGLPSDRFFAERPEGSVSTLKIQRTQQEDSAVYLCASSLDGPQNQPQHFGDGTRLSIL.